This T cell receptor beta chain was identified in a study of T cell responses to AZD1222 COVID-19 vaccine. For the study at large: Analyses pooled second doses at about 4 or about 12 weeks.

The CDR3 extends over 12 amino acids. Germline CDR1 SGHVS, CDR2 FQNEAQ. V lost 4 bases and J 9 bases, leaving 10 bases between the germline ends. The study's findings and limits: With two AZD1222 doses given, Spike-specific TCR breadth and depth both rose. Reportedly, nearly half the spike-specific TCRs target unmutated variant regions.

Note on this clone: The target antigen is unknown.

Sequencing used immunoSEQ multiplex PCR; TCRdb keeps in-frame clones, though not all of them. The sample shows 130,000 to 150,000 clones, 80% to 90% of them seen only once. The clonotype originates from an adult in good health. The input for sequencing was peripheral blood, taken on day 0 of AZD1222 vaccination. This sequence joins TRBV7-8 and TRBJ1-5, with D unclear. The CDR3 sequence is CASSWGSGPQHF. The CDR3, as DNA: TGTGCCAGCAGCTGGGGTTCTGGGCCCCAGCATTTT.